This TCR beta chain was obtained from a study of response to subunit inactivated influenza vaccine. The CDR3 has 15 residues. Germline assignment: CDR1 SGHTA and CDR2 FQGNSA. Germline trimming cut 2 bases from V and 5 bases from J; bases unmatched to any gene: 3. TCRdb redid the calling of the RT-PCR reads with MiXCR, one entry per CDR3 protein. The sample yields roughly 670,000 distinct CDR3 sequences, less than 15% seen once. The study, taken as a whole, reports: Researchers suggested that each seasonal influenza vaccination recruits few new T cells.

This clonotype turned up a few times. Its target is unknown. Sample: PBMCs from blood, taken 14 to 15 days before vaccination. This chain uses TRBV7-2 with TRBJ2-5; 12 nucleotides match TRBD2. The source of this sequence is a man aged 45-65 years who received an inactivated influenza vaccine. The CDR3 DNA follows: TGTGCCAGCAGCTTACCGACTAGCGGGAGTGAGACCCAGTACTTC. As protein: CASSLPTSGSETQYF.